The 3 T cell receptor beta chains below all came from one sample that was sequenced in a study of spatial heterogeneity in lung cancer. TCRdb called the 5' RACE reads again in MiXCR, with one record for every CDR3 protein. Altogether 89,000 or so distinct CDR3 sequences are present, about 20% being singletons, with the ten largest covering around 5.9%. This sample's time point: sample taken at primary tumor resection. Researchers sequenced whole RNA taken from tumor, nontumor lung or frozen PBMC without sorting. The material sequenced was PBMCs, taken at surgery. These receptors all stem from a male donor with early-stage non-small cell lung cancer.

The chain is built from TRBV20-1 and TRBJ2-3; D is unclear. Germline CDR1 is DFQATT and CDR2 is SNEGSKA (reference sequence). The CDR3 covers 14 residues. V was clipped by 4 bases and J by 3 bases, with 14 bases between them. The CDR3 DNA follows: TGCAGTGCTATGCATGGGGTTGGTACAGATACGCAGTATTTT. This gives the protein CSAMHGVGTDTQYF.

This clonotype was observed many times. V and J are TRBV7-2 and TRBJ2-3; TRBD2 aligns across 12 bases. The germline V gene has CDR1 SGHTA and CDR2 FQGNSA. The V segment lost 4 bases and the J segment 6 bases; nucleotides outside the gene matches: 8. The CDR3 covers 16 residues. The CDR3 coding sequence is TGTGCCAGCAGCTACCGGCTAGCGGGGGGGCCTGATACGCAGTATTTT. It yields the protein CASSYRLAGGPDTQYF.

The J gene is TRBJ2-3, the V gene TRBV20-1; 9 bases are shared with TRBD1. Trimming at V came to 5 bases and at J to 1 base, leaving 1 base not matched to a gene. The germline V gene has CDR1 DFQATT and CDR2 SNEGSKA (reference sequence). This CDR3 comprises 13 residues. Here the CDR3 reads CSAWTGGTDTQYF. In DNA, the CDR3 is TGCAGTGCTTGGACAGGGGGCACAGATACGCAGTATTTT.